Listed below are T cell receptor beta chains from one sample, sequenced in a study of cytomegalovirus exposure and HLA in healthy donors. Assay used: immunoSEQ multiplex PCR; TCRdb lists only in-frame clones, some missing. The sample contains roughly 170,000 clones, 65% to 85% of which appear only once. Source material: PBMCs. These receptors were obtained from a woman aged 18-30 years in good health and CMV-seronegative. The CDR3 runs from the conserved cysteine through the conserved F or W. The order of the fields is J gene, clone size, D gene, V gene, CDR3 protein, CDR3 DNA. A D gene is named only where the DNA matches it firmly. For some rows the clone size is stated as once, few or many, or as a class when expanded; others skip it.

J: TRBJ2-3; size: NA; D: TRBD2; V: TRBV2; CDR3: CASSRRLAGVGDTQYF; DNA: TGTGCCAGCAGCCGGCGACTAGCGGGAGTGGGTGATACGCAGTATTTT
J: TRBJ2-7; size: NA; D: NA; V: TRBV6-1; CDR3: CASRFPAGEQYF; DNA: TGTGCCAGCAGGTTCCCGGCGGGCGAGCAGTACTTC
J: TRBJ2-2; size: NA; D: NA; V: TRBV7-9; CDR3: CASSLRGGDTGELFF; DNA: TGTGCCAGCAGCCTAAGGGGAGGAGACACCGGGGAGCTGTTTTTT
J: TRBJ2-3; size: NA; D: NA; V: TRBV11-2; CDR3: CASSSIGGGTDTQYF; DNA: TGTGCCAGCAGTTCTATAGGGGGGGGCACAGATACGCAGTATTTT
J: TRBJ2-7; size: NA; D: NA; V: TRBV19; CDR3: CASSQRQDSYEQYF; DNA: TGTGCCAGTAGTCAACGACAGGATTCCTACGAGCAGTACTTC
J: TRBJ1-4; size: NA; D: NA; V: TRBV5-1; CDR3: CASSLGGPQTNEKLFF; DNA: TGCGCCAGCAGCTTGGGGGGGCCCCAAACTAATGAAAAACTGTTTTTT
J: TRBJ2-7; size: NA; D: TRBD1; V: TRBV28; CDR3: CASSFRDSYEQYF; DNA: TGTGCCAGCAGTTTCAGGGACAGCTACGAGCAGTACTTC
J: TRBJ2-2; size: NA; D: NA; V: TRBV7-6; CDR3: CASSFSGNRLGELFF; DNA: TGTGCCAGCAGCTTTTCCGGGAACCGGCTCGGGGAGCTGTTTTTT
J: TRBJ2-3; size: NA; D: NA; V: TRBV21-1; CDR3: CASSKVLFIVADLDTQYF; DNA: TGTGCCAGCAGCAAAGTGTTATTTATCGTGGCGGATTTAGATACGCAGTATTTT
J: TRBJ1-6; size: NA; D: NA; V: TRBV5-6; CDR3: CASSFRQEYNSPLHF; DNA: TGTGCCAGCAGCTTCCGACAGGAGTATAATTCACCCCTCCACTTT
J: TRBJ1-1; size: few; D: NA; V: TRBV2; CDR3: CASSGREVRNTEAFF; DNA: TGTGCCAGCAGTGGTCGGGAAGTGAGGAACACTGAAGCTTTCTTT
J: TRBJ2-7; size: NA; D: NA; V: TRBV28; CDR3: CASSLIGLQDYEQYF; DNA: TGTGCCAGCAGTTTAATCGGTTTGCAGGACTACGAGCAGTACTTC
J: TRBJ2-4; size: NA; D: TRBD2; V: TRBV5-4; CDR3: CASSLGGTTYSVSF; DNA: TGTGCCAGCAGCTTGGGTGGGACTACATATTCAGTAAGCTTC
J: TRBJ2-1; size: NA; D: NA; V: TRBV28; CDR3: CASSLWGTRVEQFF; DNA: TGTGCCAGCAGTTTATGGGGGACTCGGGTTGAGCAGTTCTTC
J: TRBJ2-5; size: NA; D: NA; V: TRBV21-1; CDR3: CARDKKGLALNQETQYF; DNA: TGTGCCAGGGATAAAAAAGGACTAGCGTTAAACCAAGAGACCCAGTACTTC
J: TRBJ2-5; size: NA; D: TRBD1; V: TRBV6-1; CDR3: CASSDGQGARETQYF; DNA: TGTGCCAGCAGTGACGGACAGGGGGCGCGAGAGACCCAGTACTTC
J: TRBJ1-2; size: once; D: NA; V: TRBV5-1; CDR3: CASSLESGPYGYTF; DNA: TGCGCCAGCAGCTTGGAATCAGGGCCCTATGGCTACACCTTC
J: TRBJ1-2; size: NA; D: TRBD1; V: TRBV27; CDR3: CASSLWGQGDYGYTF; DNA: TGTGCCAGCAGTTTATGGGGACAGGGTGACTATGGCTACACCTTC
J: TRBJ2-1; size: NA; D: NA; V: TRBV7-2; CDR3: CASSLGRRNEQFF; DNA: TGTGCCAGCAGCTTAGGGAGGCGGAATGAGCAGTTCTTC
J: TRBJ2-7; size: NA; D: NA; V: TRBV20-1; CDR3: CSAVSGYEQYF; DNA: TGCAGTGCAGTTAGCGGTTACGAGCAGTACTTC
J: TRBJ2-6; size: few; D: NA; V: TRBV19; CDR3: CASSANANSGANVLTF; DNA: TGTGCCAGTAGTGCAAACGCGAACTCTGGGGCCAACGTCCTGACTTTC
J: TRBJ2-7; size: few; D: TRBD2; V: TRBV12-5; CDR3: CASGLDLAGARYF; DNA: TGTGCTAGTGGTTTGGATCTAGCGGGAGCCAGGTACTTC
J: TRBJ2-7; size: NA; D: TRBD1; V: TRBV19; CDR3: CASSILSTGGEQYF; DNA: TGTGCCAGTAGTATACTATCTACAGGGGGCGAGCAGTACTTC
J: TRBJ2-1; size: NA; D: TRBD2; V: TRBV5-1; CDR3: CASSLGLADNEQFF; DNA: TGCGCCAGCAGCTTGGGACTAGCGGACAATGAGCAGTTCTTC
J: TRBJ2-7; size: NA; D: TRBD2; V: TRBV27; CDR3: CASSPAGTSGRAFLSYEQYF; DNA: TGTGCCAGCAGTCCTGCCGGGACTAGCGGGAGGGCCTTTCTTTCCTACGAGCAGTACTTC
J: TRBJ1-4; size: NA; D: NA; V: TRBV7-8; CDR3: CASSLGRTATNEKLFF; DNA: TGTGCCAGCAGCTTAGGGAGGACAGCAACTAATGAAAAACTGTTTTTT
J: TRBJ2-2; size: NA; D: TRBD1; V: TRBV7-9; CDR3: CASSPRQGPGELFF; DNA: TGTGCCAGCAGCCCCCGACAGGGTCCCGGGGAGCTGTTTTTT
J: TRBJ1-2; size: NA; D: TRBD1; V: TRBV19; CDR3: CASSLGTVVYGYTF; DNA: TGTGCCAGTAGTCTCGGGACAGTTGTGTATGGCTACACCTTC
J: TRBJ2-1; size: NA; D: NA; V: TRBV28; CDR3: CASSLAGASYNEQFF; DNA: TGTGCCAGCAGTCTAGCAGGGGCTTCCTACAATGAGCAGTTCTTC
J: TRBJ1-1; size: NA; D: TRBD1; V: TRBV5-1; CDR3: CASSLQPGQARNTEAFF; DNA: TGCGCCAGCAGCCTTCAACCGGGACAGGCGAGGAACACTGAAGCTTTCTTT
J: TRBJ2-7; size: NA; D: TRBD2; V: TRBV6-6; CDR3: CASSLAGLQYF; DNA: TGTGCCAGCAGTTTAGCGGGACTTCAGTACTTC
J: TRBJ1-2; size: NA; D: TRBD1; V: TRBV5-4; CDR3: CASSLIRTGENGYTF; DNA: TGTGCCAGCAGCCTCATCAGGACAGGGGAAAATGGCTACACCTTC
J: TRBJ2-1; size: NA; D: TRBD2; V: TRBV5-1; CDR3: CASSDGRASGLHEQFF; DNA: TGCGCCAGCAGCGACGGGCGGGCTAGCGGGTTGCATGAGCAGTTCTTC
J: TRBJ2-1; size: NA; D: NA; V: TRBV5-4; CDR3: CASSSPGETSITIYEQFF; DNA: TGTGCCAGCAGCTCCCCAGGGGAGACTAGCATAACTATCTATGAGCAGTTCTTC
J: TRBJ2-7; size: few; D: NA; V: TRBV2; CDR3: CASTPSLVKEDEQYF; DNA: TGTGCCAGCACCCCCTCTCTAGTTAAGGAGGACGAGCAGTACTTC
J: TRBJ2-5; size: NA; D: TRBD2; V: TRBV27; CDR3: CASSLTGGKETQYF; DNA: TGTGCCAGCAGTTTAACGGGGGGAAAAGAGACCCAGTACTTC
J: TRBJ2-5; size: NA; D: TRBD1; V: TRBV19; CDR3: CASSPDRGSVETQYF; DNA: TGTGCCAGTAGTCCTGACAGGGGGAGCGTGGAGACCCAGTACTTC
J: TRBJ1-2; size: few; D: NA; V: TRBV6-1; CDR3: CASSEGEGMNYGYTF; DNA: TGTGCCAGCAGTGAGGGGGAGGGCATGAACTATGGCTACACCTTC
J: TRBJ2-1; size: NA; D: TRBD1; V: TRBV28; CDR3: CASSSPGGSYNEQFF; DNA: TGTGCCAGCAGTTCGCCAGGGGGAAGTTACAATGAGCAGTTCTTC
J: TRBJ2-3; size: NA; D: TRBD2; V: TRBV27; CDR3: CASSPGTSVDTQYF; DNA: TGTGCCAGCAGTCCGGGGACTAGCGTAGATACGCAGTATTTT
J: TRBJ1-4; size: NA; D: TRBD1; V: TRBV5-1; CDR3: CASSPSGQGTNEKLFF; DNA: TGCGCCAGCAGCCCCTCCGGACAGGGCACTAATGAAAAACTGTTTTTT
J: TRBJ1-6; size: once; D: NA; V: TRBV28; CDR3: CASSLFFRVKRFGWPLHF; DNA: TGTGCCAGCAGTTTATTTTTTCGGGTCAAAAGGTTCGGTTGGCCCCTCCACTTT
J: TRBJ2-6; size: NA; D: NA; V: TRBV30; CDR3: CAWSALEVGAGANVLTF; DNA: TGTGCCTGGAGTGCACTGGAGGTTGGGGCTGGGGCCAACGTCCTGACTTTC
J: TRBJ1-3; size: NA; D: NA; V: TRBV11-2; CDR3: CASSLVFRGNSGNTIYF; DNA: TGTGCCAGCAGCTTAGTCTTCAGGGGAAACTCTGGAAACACCATATATTTT
J: TRBJ2-2; size: NA; D: TRBD2; V: TRBV7-3; CDR3: CASSPGLASGELFF; DNA: TGTGCCAGCAGCCCAGGACTAGCCTCTGGGGAGCTGTTTTTT
J: TRBJ2-3; size: NA; D: TRBD2; V: TRBV7-9; CDR3: CASRNGLAGVSTDTQYF; DNA: TGTGCCAGCAGGAACGGACTAGCGGGAGTGTCCACAGATACGCAGTATTTT
J: TRBJ2-1; size: NA; D: NA; V: TRBV21-1; CDR3: CASTSLGLAGGPCRDEQFF; DNA: TGTGCCAGCACCTCTTTGGGACTAGCGGGAGGGCCCTGCAGGGATGAGCAGTTCTTC
J: TRBJ2-7; size: NA; D: NA; V: TRBV29-1; CDR3: CSCSQGSYEQYF; DNA: TGCAGCTGCTCCCAGGGCTCCTACGAGCAGTACTTC
J: TRBJ2-1; size: NA; D: NA; V: TRBV13; CDR3: CASSSQGVPYNEQFF; DNA: TGTGCCAGCAGCTCACAGGGTGTCCCCTACAATGAGCAGTTCTTC
J: TRBJ2-4; size: NA; D: NA; V: TRBV7-9; CDR3: CASSFGGGDIQYF; DNA: TGTGCCAGCAGCTTCGGAGGGGGCGACATTCAGTACTTC
J: TRBJ2-7; size: NA; D: TRBD2; V: TRBV6-4; CDR3: CASSDLAEDYEQYF; DNA: TGTGCCAGCAGTGACCTAGCGGAAGACTACGAGCAGTACTTC